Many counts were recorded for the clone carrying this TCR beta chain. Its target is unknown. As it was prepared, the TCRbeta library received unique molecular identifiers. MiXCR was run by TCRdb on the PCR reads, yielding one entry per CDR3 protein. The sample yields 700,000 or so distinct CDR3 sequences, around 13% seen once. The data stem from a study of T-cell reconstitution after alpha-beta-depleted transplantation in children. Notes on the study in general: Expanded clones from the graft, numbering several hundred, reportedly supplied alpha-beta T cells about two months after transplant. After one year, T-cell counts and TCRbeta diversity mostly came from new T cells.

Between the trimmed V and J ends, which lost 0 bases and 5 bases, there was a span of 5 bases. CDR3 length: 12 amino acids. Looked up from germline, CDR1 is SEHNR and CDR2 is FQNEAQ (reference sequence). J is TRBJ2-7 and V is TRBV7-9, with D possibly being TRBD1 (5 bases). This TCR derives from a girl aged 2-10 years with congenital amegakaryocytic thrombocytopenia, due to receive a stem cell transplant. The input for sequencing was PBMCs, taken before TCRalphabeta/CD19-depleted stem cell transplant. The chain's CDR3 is CASSLARDEQYF. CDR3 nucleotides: TGTGCCAGCAGCTTAGCCAGGGACGAGCAGTACTTC.